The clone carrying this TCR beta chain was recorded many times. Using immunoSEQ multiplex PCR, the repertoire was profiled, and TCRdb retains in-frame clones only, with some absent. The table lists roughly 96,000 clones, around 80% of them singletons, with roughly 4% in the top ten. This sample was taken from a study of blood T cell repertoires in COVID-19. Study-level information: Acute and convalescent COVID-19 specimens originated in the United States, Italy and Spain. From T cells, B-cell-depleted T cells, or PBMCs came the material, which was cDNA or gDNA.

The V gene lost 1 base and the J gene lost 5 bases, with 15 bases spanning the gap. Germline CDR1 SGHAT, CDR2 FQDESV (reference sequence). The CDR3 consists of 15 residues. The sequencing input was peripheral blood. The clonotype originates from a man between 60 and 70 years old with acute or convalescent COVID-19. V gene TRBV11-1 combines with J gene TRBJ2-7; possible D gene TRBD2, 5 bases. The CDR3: CASSLEPTGGNEQYF. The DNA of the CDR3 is TGTGCCAGCAGCTTAGAACCGACCGGAGGTAACGAGCAGTACTTC.